The clone carrying this TCR beta chain was detected a few times. Its antigen remains unidentified. This specimen belongs to a study of shared clonotypes between healthy human individuals. CDR1 and CDR2 (germline): SNHLY, FYNNEI. The CDR3 is 14 amino acids. Between the trimmed V and J ends, which lost 3 bases and 9 bases, there was a span of 15 bases. Regarding the study as a whole: Unshared clonotypes carried lower generation probabilities than those common to all four donors.

When replicate PCRs were run on sorted subsets, they used about 200 ng DNA, about 30,000 T cell genomes. TCRdb keeps only in-frame clones here, not all; method: immunoSEQ multiplex PCR. The profile covers approximately 980,000 clones, with over 75% appearing a single time and over 1.3% taken by the ten largest. The donors, healthy adults who were HIV-negative, had experienced no recent acute infections or vaccinations. The receptor's source is a man aged 18 to 29 in good health. V gene TRBV2 combines with J gene TRBJ2-1; weak D call: TRBD1 (6 bases). The sequenced sample consisted of memory CD4+ T cells sorted from blood. Subset denoted: CD45RA-negative fraction. The CDR3 coding sequence is TGTGCCAGCAGTGACGTAGTTGGGGGCGTTGAGCAGTTCTTC. It yields the protein CASSDVVGGVEQFF.